This passage covers 26 T cell receptor beta chains from one sample sequenced in a study of blood T cell repertoires in COVID-19 (dated by TCRdb to the early 2020s). Library preparation employed the immunoSEQ multiplex PCR assay. TCRdb re-hosts the immuneACCESS table, in-frame sequences only. Its copies lack some clones; in the studies checked, an unresolved V gene accounts for under half of them, and the cause for the rest is not known. The sample table lists 150,000 to 200,000 clones, approximately 88% of them with a count of one. The biggest ten clones account for under 4.5% of the sample. Input material: peripheral blood. These receptors all stem from a woman aged 25 to 39 with acute or convalescent COVID-19.

The table lists this clone with a count of one. The chain recombines TRBV7-8 with TRBJ2-7; TRBD1 aligns across 9 bases. Germline lookup yields CDR1 SGHVS and CDR2 FQNEAQ. J was trimmed by 0 bases and V by 5 bases; bases with no gene match: 5. The CDR3 has 15 amino acids. CDR3 coding DNA: TGTGCCAGCAGCAATAACAGGGGGCTCTCCTACGAGCAGTACTTC. Amino acids: CASSNNRGLSYEQYF.

The gene calls are TRBV3-1 (or the pseudogene TRBV3-2) and TRBJ2-1; D possibly corresponds to TRBD2 (5 bases). V was clipped by 10 bases and J by 5 bases, with 18 bases between them. The CDR3 consists of 14 residues. From germline, CDR1 is LGHDT and CDR2 YNNKEL (reference sequence). The CDR3 protein is CATGYWGADNEQFF. For the CDR3, the DNA is TGTGCCACCGGGTATTGGGGAGCCGACAATGAGCAGTTCTTC.

The chain combines TRBV5-1 with TRBJ2-1; the match to TRBD1 covers 7 bases. This CDR3 contains 13 residues. Germline lookup yields CDR1 SGHRS and CDR2 YFSETQ. The V and J ends lost 4 bases and 5 bases, in that order; junction bases with no gene match: 3. The chain's CDR3 is CASSTGTDNEQFF. In DNA, the CDR3 is TGCGCCAGCAGCACCGGGACAGACAATGAGCAGTTCTTC. The whole variable domain, filled in from reference TRBV5-1 and TRBJ2-1, reads KAGVTQTPRYLIKTRGQQVTLSCSPISGHRSVSWYQQTPGQGLQFLFEYFSETQRNKGNFPGRFSGRQFSNSRSEMNVSTLELGDSALYLCASSTGTDNEQFFGPGTRLTVL.

The J gene is TRBJ1-1, the V gene TRBV25-1; 9 bases match TRBD1. The CDR3 is 12 amino acids. With 8 bases clipped from V and 6 bases from J, the junction kept 4 bases outside the gene matches. Looked up from germline, CDR1 is MGHDK and CDR2 is SYGVNS. The CDR3 loop reads CASRDRESEAFF. CDR3 nucleotides: TGTGCCAGCCGGGACAGGGAATCTGAAGCTTTCTTT.

J is TRBJ2-1 and V is TRBV12-5; TRBD2 aligns across 10 bases. The CDR3 runs to 17 residues. Unmatched junction bases numbered 7, after V lost 1 base and J lost 4 bases. The germline V gene encodes CDR1 LGHNT and CDR2 FRNRAP. As DNA, the CDR3 is TGTGCTAGTGGTTTGGCGCCCGGGACTAGCGCATACAATGAGCAGTTCTTC. Its translation is CASGLAPGTSAYNEQFF.

J is TRBJ2-4 and V is TRBV6-5, with D maybe TRBD1 (5 bases). V gave up 7 bases and J gave up 0 bases, with 13 bases separating them. Germline V gene sequence: CDR1 MNHEY, CDR2 SVGAGI. This CDR3 is 15 amino acids long. The CDR3 is CASTATALAKNIQYF. CDR3 coding DNA: TGTGCCAGCACGGCGACAGCCCTAGCCAAAAACATTCAGTACTTC.

This chain joins TRBV25-1 and TRBJ2-1; D possibly corresponds to TRBD2 (6 bases). The V gene's germline CDR1 is MGHDK and CDR2 SYGVNS. V was clipped by 1 base and J by 12 bases, with 13 bases between them. This CDR3 spans 13 amino acids. CDR3 amino acids: CASSEFGLNRQFF. The CDR3 nucleotides read TGTGCCAGCAGTGAATTTGGACTAAACAGGCAGTTCTTC.

This clone turned up a few times. The same CDR3 can be traced to other DNA sequences in this sample. The genes are TRBV28 and TRBJ1-5; no firm D call. V was shortened by 6 bases and J by 5 bases, with 5 bases between the two germline ends. CDR3 length equals 11 residues. The V gene's germline CDR1 is MDHEN and CDR2 SYDVKM. The CDR3 reads CASSPDQPQHF. In DNA, the CDR3 is TGTGCCAGCAGCCCGGATCAGCCCCAGCATTTT.

This chain links TRBV7-2 with TRBJ2-7; D unclear. Trimming left V 3 bases short and J 5 bases short, with 5 bases between. In germline, CDR1 is SGHTA, CDR2 FQGNSA. CDR3 length equals 11 residues. The CDR3 bases are TGTGCCAGCAGCTTTTCCAACGAGCAGTACTTC. It is translated as CASSFSNEQYF. Looking up the rest from reference TRBV7-2 and TRBJ2-7 gives the full variable domain: GAGVSQSPSNKVTEKGKDVELRCDPISGHTALYWYRQSLGQGLEFLIYFQGNSAPDKSGLPSDRFSAERTGGSVSTLTIQRTQQEDSAVYLCASSFSNEQYFGPGTRLTVT.

V gene TRBV11-2 combines with J gene TRBJ2-3, with unresolved D. V was trimmed by 3 bases and J by 3 bases, leaving 16 bases between them. CDR1 is SGHAT and CDR2 is FQNNGV in the germline V gene. The CDR3 length is 16 residues. Here the CDR3 reads CASSFGQAMGTDTQYF. The CDR3 bases are TGTGCCAGCAGCTTTGGCCAGGCTATGGGTACAGATACGCAGTATTTT.

This chain uses TRBV21-1 with TRBJ1-5; no check of the table's D call, TRBD1, against the DNA was made. TRBV21-1 has pseudogene status. The length of the CDR3 is 18 residues. CDR3 region: CASSLGPLRTGENQPQHF. DNA of the CDR3: TGTGCCAGCAGCCTGGGACCCCTCCGGACAGGGGAAAATCAGCCCCAGCATTTT.

The V call is TRBV6-5, the J call TRBJ2-1, with 13 bases fitting TRBD2. This CDR3 spans 15 amino acids. Trimming took 4 bases from V and 8 from J; bases not matched to a gene: 5. Per germline, CDR1 MNHEY and CDR2 SVGAGI. CDR3 DNA sequence: TGTGCCAGCAGTTGGACTAGCGGGAGTAGGGATGAGCAGTTCTTC. This gives the protein CASSWTSGSRDEQFF.

As to this clone: Relative to the germline gene, one junction end is altered; a read error may explain this. This rearrangement joins TRBV10-3 to TRBJ1-1, with 7 bases that match TRBD1. CDR3 size: 12 residues. Germline V gene sequence: CDR1 ENHRY, CDR2 SYGVKD. The CDR3 loop is CATRQGRTETFF. In DNA form, the CDR3 reads TGTGCCACCCGACAGGGTCGCACTGAAACTTTCTTT.

The chain carries TRBV9 and TRBJ2-1; tentatively, D is TRBD2 (5 bases). Germline assignment: CDR1 SGDLS and CDR2 YYNGEE. This CDR3 has 15 residues. With 0 bases removed from V and 2 bases from J, the gap between germline ends came to 9 bases. DNA for the CDR3: TGTGCCAGCAGCGTAGCGGGATCAACCTACAATGAGCAGTTCTTC. It encodes CASSVAGSTYNEQFF. Variable domain in full (rest from reference TRBV9 and TRBJ2-1): DSGVTQTPKHLITATGQRVTLRCSPRSGDLSVYWYQQSLDQGLQFLIQYYNGEERAKGNILERFSAQQFPDLHSELNLSSLELGDSALYFCASSVAGSTYNEQFFGPGTRLTVL.

V gene TRBV6-5 combines with J gene TRBJ2-1; 9 bases agree with TRBD2. J was trimmed by 4 bases and V by 2 bases; bases with no gene match: 6. Germline CDR1 MNHEY, CDR2 SVGAGI. The length of the CDR3 is 16 residues. CDR3 sequence (DNA): TGTGCCAGCAGTTACCAAGTAGCGGGAGCATACAATGAGCAGTTCTTC. Residues: CASSYQVAGAYNEQFF.

The V and J genes are TRBV11-3 and TRBJ2-5; 8 positions agree with TRBD2. The CDR3 totals 17 residues. V shed 2 bases, J shed 4 bases, and the junction held 12 bases outside the gene matches. Per germline, CDR1 SGHNT and CDR2 YENEEA. The CDR3, as DNA: TGTGCCAGCAGCTTACGGGAGGGCCCTCGTCTCAGAGAGACCCAGTACTTC. Amino acid sequence: CASSLREGPRLRETQYF. The entire variable domain, with the rest obtained from reference TRBV11-3 and TRBJ2-5, is as follows: EAGVVQSPRYKIIEKKQPVAFWCNPISGHNTLYWYLQNLGQGPELLIRYENEEAVDDSQLPKDRFSAERLKGVDSTLKIQPAELGDSAVYLCASSLREGPRLRETQYFGPGTRLLVL.

This chain links TRBV15 with TRBJ2-1; tentatively, D is TRBD2 (5 bases). Germline CDR1 is LNHNV and CDR2 is YYDKDF (reference sequence). This CDR3 comprises 12 residues. Deletions cut 4 bases from V and 9 bases from J, with 10 bases between. Here the CDR3 DNA reads TGTGCCACCAGCAAAAATCGGGGTGAGCAGTTCTTC. Translating gives CATSKNRGEQFF.

As DNA, the CDR3 is TGTGCCAGCAGTTTAACAGGGACGGGTGACTATGGCTACACCTTC. Translated, it gives CASSLTGTGDYGYTF. The genes are TRBV28 and TRBJ1-2, with D tentatively TRBD1 (6 bases). Germline-derived CDR1 and CDR2 are MDHEN and SYDVKM. This CDR3 region has 15 residues. V was pared by 2 bases and J by 3 bases, with 13 bases between.

This chain connects TRBV2 to TRBJ2-3; a possible D gene is TRBD2 (6 bases). CDR1 SNHLY and CDR2 FYNNEI come from the germline V gene. The CDR3 spans 16 residues. V was shortened by 2 bases and J by 2 bases, with 14 bases between the two germline ends. CDR3 bases: TGTGCCAGCAGTGAACGGGTAGGAGGGTTCACAGATACGCAGTATTTT. The encoded protein is CASSERVGGFTDTQYF. The full variable domain, in which reference TRBV2 and TRBJ2-3 provide the parts outside the CDR3, is EPEVTQTPSHQVTQMGQEVILRCVPISNHLYFYWYRQILGQKVEFLVSFYNNEISEKSEIFDDQFSVERPDGSNFTLKIRSTKLEDSAMYFCASSERVGGFTDTQYFGPGTRLTVL.

This clone was seen a few times. This chain uses TRBV2 with TRBJ2-5; TRBD1 agrees at 8 bases. The J segment lost 5 bases and the V segment lost 5 bases, leaving 10 bases of the junction unmatched. Germline V gene data show CDR1 as SNHLY and CDR2 as FYNNEI. This CDR3 contains 15 residues. CDR3 in amino acids: CASSPTQGGRETQYF. The CDR3 DNA reads TGTGCCAGCAGTCCCACACAGGGGGGCCGGGAGACCCAGTACTTC.

This chain uses TRBV7-9 with TRBJ1-2; the match to TRBD1 covers 7 bases. CDR1 SEHNR and CDR2 FQNEAQ come from the germline V gene (reference sequence). V dropped 4 bases and J dropped 1; count of bases not matched to a gene: 9. The CDR3 is made up of 16 amino acids. CDR3 loop: CASSSSGTDLNYGYTF. The CDR3 DNA sequence: TGTGCCAGCAGCTCCTCCGGGACAGATCTTAACTATGGCTACACCTTC.

The gene calls are TRBV6-4 and TRBJ2-1; no clear D. Per the germline V gene, CDR1 is MRHNA and CDR2 is SNTAGT. Trimming stripped 4 bases from V and 0 bases from J, with 10 bases between. This CDR3 is built from 15 residues. Here the CDR3 reads CASSVQAYSYNEQFF. Here the CDR3 DNA reads TGTGCCAGCAGTGTCCAGGCTTACTCCTACAATGAGCAGTTCTTC.

The V call is TRBV27, the J call TRBJ1-5, with D perhaps matching TRBD1 (5 bases). CDR1 is MNHEY, CDR2 SMNVEV, per germline (reference sequence). There are 14 residues in the CDR3. The V gene lost 3 bases and the J gene lost 4 bases, with 10 bases spanning the gap. CDR3 coding DNA: TGTGCCAGCAGTTTCGGGGGAGAAAATCAGCCCCAGCATTTT. This gives the protein CASSFGGENQPQHF.

V is TRBV10-2 and J is TRBJ1-1; the match to TRBD1 covers 7 bases. From germline, CDR1 is WSHSY and CDR2 SAAADI. The CDR3 is made up of 14 amino acids. V lost 1 base to trimming and J lost 8 bases; unmatched junction nucleotides: 7. The CDR3 DNA sequence: TGCGCCAGCAGTGAGTTCAACAGGGGAGTAGAAGCTTTCTTT. As protein: CASSEFNRGVEAFF.

The chain is built from TRBV10-1 and TRBJ2-7, with D possibly being TRBD1 (6 bases). The CDR3 has 12 amino acids. V lost 3 bases, J lost 3 bases, and 6 bases lay in between. Per the germline V gene, CDR1 is WNHNN and CDR2 is SYGVQD (reference sequence). The CDR3 here is CASSEQGYEQYF. The CDR3 coding sequence is TGCGCCAGCAGTGAACAGGGCTACGAGCAGTACTTC.

This clone was counted only a few times. This sequence joins TRBV3-1 (or the pseudogene TRBV3-2) and TRBJ1-1, with D possibly TRBD1 on 6 matching bases. The CDR3 runs to 11 residues. V was cut by 2 bases and J by 8 bases, with 6 bases left in between. The V gene's germline CDR1 is LGHDT and CDR2 YNNKEL (reference sequence). CDR3 sequence reads: CASSQTGEAFF. DNA for the CDR3: TGTGCCAGCAGCCAAACAGGGGAAGCTTTCTTT.